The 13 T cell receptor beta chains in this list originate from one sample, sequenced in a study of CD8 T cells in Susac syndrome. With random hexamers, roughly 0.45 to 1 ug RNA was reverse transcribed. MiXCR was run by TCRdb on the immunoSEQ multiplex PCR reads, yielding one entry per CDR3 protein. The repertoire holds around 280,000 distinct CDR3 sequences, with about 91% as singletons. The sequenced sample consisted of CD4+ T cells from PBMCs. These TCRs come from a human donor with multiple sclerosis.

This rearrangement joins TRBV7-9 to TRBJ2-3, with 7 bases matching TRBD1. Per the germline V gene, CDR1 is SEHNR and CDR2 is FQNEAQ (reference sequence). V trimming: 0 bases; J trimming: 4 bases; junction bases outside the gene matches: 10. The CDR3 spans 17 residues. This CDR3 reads CASSLARGQPVPDTQYF. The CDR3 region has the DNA TGTGCCAGCAGCTTAGCTAGGGGGCAACCCGTACCAGATACGCAGTATTTT. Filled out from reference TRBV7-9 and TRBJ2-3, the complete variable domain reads DTGVSQNPRHKITKRGQNVTFRCDPISEHNRLYWYRQTLGQGPEFLTYFQNEAQLEKSRLLSDRFSAERPKGSFSTLEIQRTEQGDSAMYLCASSLARGQPVPDTQYFGPGTRLTVL.

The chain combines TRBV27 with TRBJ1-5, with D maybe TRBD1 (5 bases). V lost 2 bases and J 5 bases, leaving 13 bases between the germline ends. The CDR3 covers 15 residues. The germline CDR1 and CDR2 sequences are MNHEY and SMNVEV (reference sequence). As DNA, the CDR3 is TGTGCCAGCAGTTTAGACTGGAGGGGTGATCAGCCCCAGCATTTT. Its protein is CASSLDWRGDQPQHF.

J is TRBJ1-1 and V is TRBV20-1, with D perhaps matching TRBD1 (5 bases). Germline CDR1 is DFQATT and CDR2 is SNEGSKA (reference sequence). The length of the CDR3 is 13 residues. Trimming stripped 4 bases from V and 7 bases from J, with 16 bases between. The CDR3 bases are TGCAGTGCTACGTGGGGGAGCCCTGATGAAGCTTTCTTT. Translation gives CSATWGSPDEAFF.

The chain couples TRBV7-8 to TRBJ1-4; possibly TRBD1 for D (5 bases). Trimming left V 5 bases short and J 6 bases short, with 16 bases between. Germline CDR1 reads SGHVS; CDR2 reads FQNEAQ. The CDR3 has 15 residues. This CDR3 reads CASSPRSGRDEKLFF. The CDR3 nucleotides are TGTGCCAGCAGCCCTCGGTCAGGGCGGGATGAAAAACTGTTTTTT.

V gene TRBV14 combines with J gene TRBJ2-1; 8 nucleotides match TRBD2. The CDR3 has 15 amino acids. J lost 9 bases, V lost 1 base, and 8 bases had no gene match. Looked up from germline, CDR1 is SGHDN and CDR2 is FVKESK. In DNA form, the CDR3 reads TGTGCCAGCAGCCAAGGGTCGGCGGGAGGTCGTGAGCAGTTCTTC. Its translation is CASSQGSAGGREQFF.

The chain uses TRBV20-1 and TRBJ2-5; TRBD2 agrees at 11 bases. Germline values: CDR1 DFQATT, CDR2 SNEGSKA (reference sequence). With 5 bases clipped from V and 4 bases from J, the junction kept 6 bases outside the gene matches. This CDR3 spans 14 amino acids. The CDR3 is CSAPSSGRLETQYF. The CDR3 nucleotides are TGCAGTGCTCCCTCTAGCGGGAGGTTAGAGACCCAGTACTTC.

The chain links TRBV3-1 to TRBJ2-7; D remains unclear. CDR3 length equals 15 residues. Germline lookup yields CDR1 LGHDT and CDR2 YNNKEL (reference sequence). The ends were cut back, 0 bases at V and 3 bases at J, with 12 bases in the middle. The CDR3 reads CASSQEWVAIYEQYF. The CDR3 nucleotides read TGTGCCAGCAGCCAAGAATGGGTAGCAATCTACGAGCAGTACTTC.

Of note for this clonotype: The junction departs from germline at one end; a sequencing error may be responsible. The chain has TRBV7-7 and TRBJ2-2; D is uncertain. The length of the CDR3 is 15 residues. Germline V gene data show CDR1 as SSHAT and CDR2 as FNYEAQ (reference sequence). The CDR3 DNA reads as TGTGCTAGCAGCCCACGGGCCGCGAACACCGGGGAGCTGTTTTTT. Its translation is CASSPRAANTGELFF.

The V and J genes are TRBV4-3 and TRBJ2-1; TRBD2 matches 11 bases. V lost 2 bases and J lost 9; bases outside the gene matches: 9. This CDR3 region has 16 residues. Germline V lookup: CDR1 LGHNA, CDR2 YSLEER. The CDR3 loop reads CASSQSLVAGGGEQFF. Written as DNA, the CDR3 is TGCGCCAGCAGCCAATCCTTAGTAGCGGGAGGGGGTGAGCAGTTCTTC.

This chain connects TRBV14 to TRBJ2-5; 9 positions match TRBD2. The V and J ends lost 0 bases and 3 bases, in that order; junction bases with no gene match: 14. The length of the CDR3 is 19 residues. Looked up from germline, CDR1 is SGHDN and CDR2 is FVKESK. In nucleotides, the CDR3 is TGTGCCAGCAGCCAAGATCGCCTAGCGGGATGGTTTGGGGAAGAGACCCAGTACTTC. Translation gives CASSQDRLAGWFGEETQYF.

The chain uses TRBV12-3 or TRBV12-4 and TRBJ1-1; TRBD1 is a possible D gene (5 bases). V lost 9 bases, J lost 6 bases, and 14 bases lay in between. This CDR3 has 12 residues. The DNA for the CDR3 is TGTGCCAGTCAGAAGGCGGGGGCTGAAGCTTTCTTT. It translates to CASQKAGAEAFF.

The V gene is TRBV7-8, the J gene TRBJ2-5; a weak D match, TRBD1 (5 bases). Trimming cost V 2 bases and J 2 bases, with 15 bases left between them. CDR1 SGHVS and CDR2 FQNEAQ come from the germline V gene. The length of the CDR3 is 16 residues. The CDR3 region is CASSLLRQITQETQYF. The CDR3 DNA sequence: TGTGCCAGCAGCTTACTAAGACAGATTACTCAAGAGACCCAGTACTTC.

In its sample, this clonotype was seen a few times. CDR3 region: CASSEGDRGDSYEQYF. The CDR3 nucleotides read TGTGCCAGCAGCGAGGGGGACAGGGGGGACTCCTACGAGCAGTACTTC. This chain links TRBV9 with TRBJ2-7; TRBD1 agrees at 11 bases. V lost 3 bases and J lost 0; bases outside the gene matches: 5. The CDR3 loop spans 16 amino acids. Germline CDR1 reads SGDLS; CDR2 reads YYNGEE.